The 24 T cell receptor beta chains below come from one sample, sequenced in a study of CD8 T cells in ankylosing spondylitis. Study-wide results and limits: For ankylosing spondylitis blood, a TCR beta motif of seven to nine highly homologous variants appeared characteristic.

Via MiXCR, TCRdb re-called the 5' RACE reads, giving one row per CDR3 protein. This table has about 450,000 distinct CDR3 sequences, around 26% appearing once. These receptors are not linked to any known antigen. Sequences were obtained from blood, either unsorted or a sorted T cell fraction (not recorded which). The receptors here all came from a male donor with ankylosing spondylitis.

This clonotype occurred a few times. CDR3: CASSYSGATNEKLFF. CDR3 sequence (DNA): TGTGCCAGCAGTTATTCAGGGGCAACTAATGAAAAACTGTTTTTT. J is TRBJ1-4 and V is TRBV6-5; D is perhaps TRBD1 (6 bases). The CDR3 spans 15 residues. Per germline, CDR1 MNHEY and CDR2 SVGAGI. V was clipped by 3 bases and J by 0 bases, with 8 bases between them.

This clonotype has only a few counts. The chain recombines TRBV27 with TRBJ1-6, with 7 bases lining up with TRBD1. Germline CDR1 reads MNHEY; CDR2 reads SMNVEV (reference sequence). J was trimmed by 9 bases and V by 4 bases; bases with no gene match: 9. CDR3 size: 15 residues. CDR3 nucleotide sequence: TGTGCCAGCAGTTCGGGGCTGACAGGGATTTCACCCCTCCACTTT. Its protein product is CASSSGLTGISPLHF.

In this sample, this clonotype turned up many times. The J gene is TRBJ1-1, the V gene TRBV10-3; no clear D gene. This CDR3 spans 11 amino acids. Trimming cost V 8 bases and J 0 bases, with 4 bases left between them. Germline V gene data show CDR1 as ENHRY and CDR2 as SYGVKD. CDR3 amino acids: CAIRVNTEAFF. The CDR3 nucleotides read TGTGCCATCCGAGTGAACACTGAAGCTTTCTTT.

The chain uses TRBV5-8 and TRBJ2-1; 13 positions match TRBD2. V lost 4 bases and J lost 9; bases outside the gene matches: 10. Germline V gene sequence: CDR1 SGHTS, CDR2 YDEGEE. The length of the CDR3 is 16 residues. The CDR3 bases are TGTGCCAGCAGCGTAACCGGGACTAGCGGGAAGGGTGAGCAGTTCTTC. Its protein is CASSVTGTSGKGEQFF. The full variable domain, completed using reference TRBV5-8 and TRBJ2-1, is EAGVTQSPTHLIKTRGQQATLRCSPISGHTSVYWYQQALGLGLQFLLWYDEGEERNRGNFPPRFSGRQFPNYSSELNVNALELEDSALYLCASSVTGTSGKGEQFFGPGTRLTVL.

The chain links TRBV7-9 to TRBJ2-2; no clear D. This CDR3 has 17 residues. Trimming shortened V by 1 base and J by 3 bases, and 15 bases separated the two germline ends. CDR1 is SEHNR, CDR2 FQNEAQ, per germline (reference sequence). The CDR3 sequence is CASSLGSGMAHTGELFF. The DNA of the CDR3 is TGTGCCAGCAGCTTAGGATCCGGAATGGCACACACCGGGGAGCTGTTTTTT. Complete variable domain (other parts from reference TRBV7-9 and TRBJ2-2): DTGVSQNPRHKITKRGQNVTFRCDPISEHNRLYWYRQTLGQGPEFLTYFQNEAQLEKSRLLSDRFSAERPKGSFSTLEIQRTEQGDSAMYLCASSLGSGMAHTGELFFGEGSRLTVL.

This clonotype was found a few times. This chain joins TRBV3-1 and TRBJ1-4; maybe TRBD1 (6 bases). CDR3 length: 15 residues. Germline V gene data show CDR1 as LGHDT and CDR2 as YNNKEL (reference sequence). Trimming took off 0 bases at V and 8 bases at J, with 13 bases between the two ends. The CDR3 reads CASSQDYRDKEKLFF. CDR3 nucleotide sequence: TGTGCCAGCAGCCAAGATTACAGGGATAAGGAAAAACTGTTTTTT.

This sequence joins TRBV6-5 and TRBJ2-2; 9 bases line up with TRBD1. Germline CDR1 MNHEY, CDR2 SVGAGI. This CDR3 has 15 residues. The trim removed 4 bases at V and 7 bases at J, leaving 7 bases unmatched. CDR3 sequence (DNA): TGTGCCAGCAGTTGGGGGACAGGGCGGGGCGGGGAGCTGTTTTTT. Encoded protein: CASSWGTGRGGELFF.

The rearrangement joins TRBV5-1 to TRBJ2-1, with TRBD1 matching 7 bases. The CDR3 length is 15 residues. The V segment lost 0 bases and the J segment 1 base; nucleotides outside the gene matches: 1. CDR1 and CDR2 from the germline V gene are SGHRS and YFSETQ. CDR3 sequence reads: CASSLETGSYNEQFF. The CDR3 DNA follows: TGCGCCAGCAGCTTGGAGACAGGGTCCTACAATGAGCAGTTCTTC.

The chain joins TRBV5-1 to TRBJ2-2; tentative D call: TRBD2 (6 bases). Looked up from germline, CDR1 is SGHRS and CDR2 is YFSETQ. Trimming shortened V by 3 bases and J by 7 bases, and 16 bases separated the two germline ends. This CDR3 region has 15 residues. The CDR3 here is CASSSGTPTSGELFF. As DNA, the CDR3 is TGCGCCAGCAGCTCCGGGACTCCCACGAGCGGGGAGCTGTTTTTT.

The chain employs TRBV20-1 and TRBJ2-7; a weak D match, TRBD2 (6 bases). Germline V lookup: CDR1 DFQATT, CDR2 SNEGSKA (reference sequence). Between the trimmed V and J ends, which lost 3 bases and 7 bases, there was a span of 16 bases. CDR3 length: 13 amino acids. The CDR3 sequence: CSASLGIRGEQYF. CDR3 DNA sequence: TGCAGTGCTAGTTTGGGGATCCGGGGGGAGCAGTACTTC.

This chain links TRBV5-1 with TRBJ2-2; a possible D gene is TRBD2 (5 bases). The V and J ends lost 1 base and 6 bases respectively, with 7 bases between them. This CDR3 is built from 13 residues. Germline loops: CDR1 SGHRS, CDR2 YFSETQ. The CDR3 nucleotides read TGCGCCAGCAGCTTGTGGGAGTCCGGGGAGCTGTTTTTT. It translates to CASSLWESGELFF.

This chain joins TRBV3-1 and TRBJ2-1, with D maybe TRBD2 (6 bases). V was trimmed by 2 bases and J by 4 bases, leaving 15 bases between them. The CDR3 is 16 residues long. From germline, CDR1 is LGHDT and CDR2 YNNKEL (reference sequence). In nucleotides, the CDR3 is TGTGCCAGCAGCCAAAGCCGGGACTTAGTATACAATGAGCAGTTCTTC. Translation: CASSQSRDLVYNEQFF.

This clonotype was seen more than once but under ten times. The chain recombines TRBV7-8 with TRBJ2-1; tentatively, D is TRBD1 (6 bases). Trimming pared 4 bases from V and 4 bases from J, leaving 14 bases between. Per the germline V gene, CDR1 is SGHVS and CDR2 is FQNEAQ. The CDR3 runs to 15 residues. The DNA for the CDR3 is TGTGCCAGCAGCTCCCTGACAGGCGTGTACAATGAGCAGTTCTTC. It specifies CASSSLTGVYNEQFF.

This chain links TRBV20-1 with TRBJ2-7; 7 bases line up with TRBD1. CDR1 is DFQATT and CDR2 is SNEGSKA in the germline V gene (reference sequence). J lost 7 bases, V lost 4 bases, and 13 bases had no gene match. The CDR3 is 14 residues long. The CDR3 sequence: CSATSETGLGEQYF. The CDR3 nucleotides read TGCAGTGCTACGTCCGAGACAGGGTTAGGGGAGCAGTACTTC.

The genes are TRBV7-6 and TRBJ1-3; 8 bases fit TRBD1. Germline lookup yields CDR1 SGHVS and CDR2 FNYEAQ. The ends lost 5 bases at V and 0 bases at J; junction bases unmatched: 6. The CDR3 length is 16 residues. The CDR3, as DNA: TGTGCCAGCAGCCCCCGGACAGGGCGCTCTGGAAACACCATATATTTT. Amino acids: CASSPRTGRSGNTIYF.

V usage is TRBV12-3 or TRBV12-4 and J usage is TRBJ2-7, with TRBD2 identical over 7 bases. This CDR3 spans 16 amino acids. Trimming removed 6 bases from V and 2 bases from J; junction bases left unmatched: 13. The CDR3 DNA sequence: TGTGCCAGCAGGCTAGGATTGGCTAGCGGTCCCTACGAGCAGTACTTC. Translated, it gives CASRLGLASGPYEQYF.

This chain joins TRBV20-1 and TRBJ2-3, with 10 bases identical to TRBD2. CDR3 size: 14 residues. CDR1 is DFQATT and CDR2 is SNEGSKA in the germline V gene (reference sequence). Trimming removed 3 bases from V and 4 bases from J; junction bases left unmatched: 4. The CDR3 region is CSASASGSSDTQYF. In DNA form, the CDR3 reads TGCAGTGCTAGTGCTAGCGGGAGTTCAGATACGCAGTATTTT.

This clonotype was found a few times. V gene TRBV5-4 combines with J gene TRBJ1-2, with TRBD1 identical over 7 bases. Trimming removed 2 bases from V and 4 bases from J; junction bases left unmatched: 5. The CDR3 runs to 14 residues. Germline V CDR1 and CDR2: SGHNT, YYREEE (reference sequence). The CDR3 DNA sequence: TGTGCCAGCAGCTTTCCACAGGGGACCTATGGCTACACCTTC. Protein: CASSFPQGTYGYTF. The whole variable domain, remainder taken from reference TRBV5-4 and TRBJ1-2, is ETGVTQSPTHLIKTRGQQVTLRCSSQSGHNTVSWYQQALGQGPQFIFQYYREEENGRGNFPPRFSGLQFPNYSSELNVNALELDDSALYLCASSFPQGTYGYTFGSGTRLTVV.

This clonotype was detected only a few times. The V and J genes are TRBV2 and TRBJ2-5, with TRBD1 as a possible D gene (5 bases). Trimming pared 6 bases from V and 4 bases from J, leaving 18 bases between. This CDR3 region has 15 residues. The germline V gene has CDR1 SNHLY and CDR2 FYNNEI. The CDR3 spells CASSPNHRLVETQYF. The DNA of the CDR3 is TGTGCCAGCAGCCCTAACCACAGGCTTGTAGAGACCCAGTACTTC.

The rearrangement links TRBV6-1 to TRBJ2-3; D ambiguous. Germline CDR1 MNHNS, CDR2 SASEGT. V lost 10 bases to trimming and J lost 2 bases, with 19 bases between them. The CDR3 has 15 residues. Written as DNA, the CDR3 is TGTGCCACCGAAAGAAATTTCGGTTTCACAGATACGCAGTATTTT. Its translation is CATERNFGFTDTQYF.

About this clonotype: At one end the junction does not follow the germline gene, possibly because of a read error. This chain links TRBV24-1 with TRBJ2-1; no clear D. Germline CDR1 and CDR2: KGHDR and SFDVKD. This CDR3 is built from 15 residues. The CDR3 spells CATAFGRGSYNVQFF. The CDR3 DNA reads TGTGCCACCGCATTTGGCAGAGGCTCCTACAATGTGCAGTTCTTC.

The gene calls are TRBV5-1 and TRBJ1-2; D possibly corresponds to TRBD1 (6 bases). V lost 4 bases, J lost 8 bases, and 27 bases lay in between. CDR3 length equals 17 residues. Germline CDR1 is SGHRS and CDR2 is YFSETQ. The CDR3 bases are TGCGCCAGCAGCCCAGGGGAAGGGTTCTTCTCCCTGATAGGCTACACCTTC. Translation gives CASSPGEGFFSLIGYTF. The full variable domain, its missing parts supplied by reference TRBV5-1 and TRBJ1-2, is KAGVTQTPRYLIKTRGQQVTLSCSPISGHRSVSWYQQTPGQGLQFLFEYFSETQRNKGNFPGRFSGRQFSNSRSEMNVSTLELGDSALYLCASSPGEGFFSLIGYTFGSGTRLTVV.

This clonotype has only a few counts. The V gene is TRBV20-1, the J gene TRBJ2-1; no clear D gene. V lost 7 bases, J lost 0 bases, and 10 bases lay in between. The CDR3 is 13 amino acids. The germline V gene has CDR1 DFQATT and CDR2 SNEGSKA (reference sequence). CDR3 sequence reads: CSETARSYNEQFF. The CDR3 coding sequence is TGCAGTGAAACGGCCCGCTCCTACAATGAGCAGTTCTTC.

This clonotype was recorded once. The chain uses TRBV20-1 and TRBJ2-2, with a possible D match to TRBD2 (6 bases). Trimming took 6 bases from V and 6 from J, leaving 23 bases between them. Per germline, CDR1 DFQATT and CDR2 SNEGSKA (reference sequence). The CDR3 is made up of 16 amino acids. The CDR3 DNA reads TGCAGTGCAATCAACGGGGCCCTCGGAGGGGCCGGGGAGCTGTTTTTT. Protein product: CSAINGALGGAGELFF.